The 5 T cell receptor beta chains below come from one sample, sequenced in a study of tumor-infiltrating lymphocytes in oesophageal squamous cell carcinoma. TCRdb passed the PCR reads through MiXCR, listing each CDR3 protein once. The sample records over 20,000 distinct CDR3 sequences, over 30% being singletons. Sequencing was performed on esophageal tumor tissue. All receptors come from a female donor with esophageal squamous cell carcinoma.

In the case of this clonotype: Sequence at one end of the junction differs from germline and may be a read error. The chain's CDR3 is CASSPGLAGSYNEQFF. The CDR3 nucleotides read TGTGCTAGCAGCCCCGGACTAGCGGGCTCCTACAATGAGCAGTTCTTC. The V gene is TRBV7-6, the J gene TRBJ2-4, with 11 nucleotides matching TRBD2. The last part of the DNA fits TRBJ2-1 better; the J call may be wrong. Germline values: CDR1 SGHVS, CDR2 FNYEAQ. CDR3 length equals 16 residues.

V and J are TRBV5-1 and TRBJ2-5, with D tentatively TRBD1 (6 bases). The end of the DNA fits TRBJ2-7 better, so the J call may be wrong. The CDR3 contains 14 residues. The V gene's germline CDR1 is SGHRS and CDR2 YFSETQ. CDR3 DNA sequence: TGCGCCAGCAGTCGTCGACAGGCTTCCTACGAGCAGTACTTC. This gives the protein CASSRRQASYEQYF.

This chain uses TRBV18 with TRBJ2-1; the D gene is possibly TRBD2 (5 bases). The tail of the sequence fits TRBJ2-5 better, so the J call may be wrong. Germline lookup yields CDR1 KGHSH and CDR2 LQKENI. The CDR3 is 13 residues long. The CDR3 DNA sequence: TGTGCCAGCTCAGACGGGGTTGGGGAGACCCAGTACTTC. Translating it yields CASSDGVGETQYF.

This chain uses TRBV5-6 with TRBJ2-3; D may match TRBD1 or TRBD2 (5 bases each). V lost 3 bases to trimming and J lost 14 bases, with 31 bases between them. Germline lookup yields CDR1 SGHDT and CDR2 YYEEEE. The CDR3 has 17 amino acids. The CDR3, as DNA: TGTGCCAGCAGCTCACTCAGGACACACTCGAACACCGGGGAGCTGTATTTT. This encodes CASSSLRTHSNTGELYF.

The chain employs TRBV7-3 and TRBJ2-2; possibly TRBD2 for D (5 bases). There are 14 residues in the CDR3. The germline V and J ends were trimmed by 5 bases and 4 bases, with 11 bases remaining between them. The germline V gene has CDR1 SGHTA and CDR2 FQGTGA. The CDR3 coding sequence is TGTGCCAGCAGCCCCCGTACTAGCACCGGGGAGCTGTTTTTT. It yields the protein CASSPRTSTGELFF.